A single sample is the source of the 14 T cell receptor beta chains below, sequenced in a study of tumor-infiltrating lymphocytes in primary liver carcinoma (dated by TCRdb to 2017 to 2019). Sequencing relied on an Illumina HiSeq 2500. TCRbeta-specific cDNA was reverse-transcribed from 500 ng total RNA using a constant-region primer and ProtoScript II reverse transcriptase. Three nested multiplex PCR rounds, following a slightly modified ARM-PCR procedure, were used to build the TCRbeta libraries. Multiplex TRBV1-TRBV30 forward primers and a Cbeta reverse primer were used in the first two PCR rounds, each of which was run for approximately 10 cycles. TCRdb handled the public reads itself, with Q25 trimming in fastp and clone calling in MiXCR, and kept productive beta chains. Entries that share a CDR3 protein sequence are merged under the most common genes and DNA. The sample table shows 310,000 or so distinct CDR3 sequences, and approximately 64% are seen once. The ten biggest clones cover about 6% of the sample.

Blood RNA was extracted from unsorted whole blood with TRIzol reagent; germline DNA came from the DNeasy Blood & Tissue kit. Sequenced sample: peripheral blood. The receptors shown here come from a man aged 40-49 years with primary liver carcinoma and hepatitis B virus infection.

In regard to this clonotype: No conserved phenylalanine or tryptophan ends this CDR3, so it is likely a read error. The CDR3 DNA follows: TGTGCCAGCAGCCGAGGTAGGGCAGGGGTCTTCACTGAAGCTTTCCAT. This encodes CASSRGRAGVFTEAFH. The J gene is TRBJ1-1, the V gene TRBV11-2, with D perhaps matching TRBD1 (6 bases). Germline CDR1 SGHAT, CDR2 FQNNGV. V was trimmed by 5 bases and J by 4 bases, leaving 20 bases between them. The CDR3 extends over 16 amino acids.

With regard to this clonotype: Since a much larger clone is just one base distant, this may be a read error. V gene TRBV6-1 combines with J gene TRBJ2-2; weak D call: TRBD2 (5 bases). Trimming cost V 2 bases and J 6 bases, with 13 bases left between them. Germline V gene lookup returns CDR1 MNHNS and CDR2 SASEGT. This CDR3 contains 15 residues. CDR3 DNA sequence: TGTGCCAGCAGTGAATTCGGAGGCCTAGCCGGGGAGCTGTTTTTT. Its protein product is CASSEFGGLAGELFF.

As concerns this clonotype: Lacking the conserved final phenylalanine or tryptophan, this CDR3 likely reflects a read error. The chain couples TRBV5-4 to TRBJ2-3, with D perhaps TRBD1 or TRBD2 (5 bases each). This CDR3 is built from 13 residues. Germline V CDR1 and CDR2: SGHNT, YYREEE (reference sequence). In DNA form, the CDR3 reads TGTGCCAGCAGCGTGGAGGACACAGATAAGCAGTATCTT. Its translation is CASSVEDTDKQYL.

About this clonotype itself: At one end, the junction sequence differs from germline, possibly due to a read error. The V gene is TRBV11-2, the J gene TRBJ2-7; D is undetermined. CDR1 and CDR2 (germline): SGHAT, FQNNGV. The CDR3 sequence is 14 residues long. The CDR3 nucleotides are TGTGTCAGCAGCTTAAGGGCCACCTCCTACGAGCAGTACTTC. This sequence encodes CVSSLRATSYEQYF.

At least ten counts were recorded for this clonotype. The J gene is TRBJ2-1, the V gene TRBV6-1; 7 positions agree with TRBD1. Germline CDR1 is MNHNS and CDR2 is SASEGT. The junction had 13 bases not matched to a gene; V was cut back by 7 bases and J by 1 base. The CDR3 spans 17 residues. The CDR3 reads CASTKEGARKSYNEQFF. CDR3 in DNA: TGTGCCAGCACCAAAGAGGGGGCTAGGAAATCCTACAATGAGCAGTTCTTC.

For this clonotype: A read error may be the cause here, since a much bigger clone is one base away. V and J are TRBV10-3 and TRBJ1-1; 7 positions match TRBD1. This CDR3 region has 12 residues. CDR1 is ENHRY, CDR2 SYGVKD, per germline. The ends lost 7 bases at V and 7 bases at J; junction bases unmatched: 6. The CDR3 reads CAIKGAECEAFF. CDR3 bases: TGTGCCATCAAGGGGGCGGAGTGTGAAGCTTTCTTT.

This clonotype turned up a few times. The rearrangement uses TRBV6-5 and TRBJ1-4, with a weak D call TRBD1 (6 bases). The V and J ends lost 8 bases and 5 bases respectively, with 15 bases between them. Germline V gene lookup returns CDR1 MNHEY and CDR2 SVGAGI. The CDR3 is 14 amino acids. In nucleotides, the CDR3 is TGTGCCAGCGCGAGGGGCAGGGGCAATGAAAAACTGTTTTTT. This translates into CASARGRGNEKLFF.

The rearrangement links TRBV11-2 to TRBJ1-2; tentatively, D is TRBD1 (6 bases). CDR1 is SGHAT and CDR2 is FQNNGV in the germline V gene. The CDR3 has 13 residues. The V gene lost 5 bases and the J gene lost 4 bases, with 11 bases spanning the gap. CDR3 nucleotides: TGTGCCAGCAGCACCGTGGGGGCCTATGGCTACACCTTC. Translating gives CASSTVGAYGYTF.

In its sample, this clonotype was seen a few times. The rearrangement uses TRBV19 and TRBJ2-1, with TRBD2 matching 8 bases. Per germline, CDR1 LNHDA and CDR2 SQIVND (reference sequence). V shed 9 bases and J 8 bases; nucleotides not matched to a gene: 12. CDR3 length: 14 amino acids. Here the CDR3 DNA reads TGTGCCAGCAAACTAGCGGTCGCCGCCTATGAGCAGTTCTTC. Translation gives CASKLAVAAYEQFF.

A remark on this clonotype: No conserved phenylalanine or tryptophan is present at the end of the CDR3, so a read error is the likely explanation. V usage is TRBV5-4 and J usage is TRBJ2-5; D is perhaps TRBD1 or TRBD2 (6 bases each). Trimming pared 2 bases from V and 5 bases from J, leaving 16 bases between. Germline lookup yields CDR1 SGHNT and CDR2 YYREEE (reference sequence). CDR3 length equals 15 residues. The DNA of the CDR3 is TGTGCCAGCAGCTTCCGGGGGCGGACCGGGGAGACCCAGTACCTC. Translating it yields CASSFRGRTGETQYL.

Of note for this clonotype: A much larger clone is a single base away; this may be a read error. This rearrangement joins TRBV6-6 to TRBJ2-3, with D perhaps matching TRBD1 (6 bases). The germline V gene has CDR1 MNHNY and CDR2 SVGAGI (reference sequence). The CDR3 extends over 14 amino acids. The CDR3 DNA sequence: TGTGCCAGCAGTTATGGACAGAGAACAGATACGCTGTATTTT. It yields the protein CASSYGQRTDTLYF.

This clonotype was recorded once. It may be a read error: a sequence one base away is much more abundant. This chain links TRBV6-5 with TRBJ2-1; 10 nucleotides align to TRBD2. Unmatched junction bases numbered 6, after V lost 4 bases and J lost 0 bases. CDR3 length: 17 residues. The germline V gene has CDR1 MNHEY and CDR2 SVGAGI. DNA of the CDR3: TGTGCCAGCAGTTCCCAAACTAGCGGGATCTCCTACAATGAGCAGTTCTTC. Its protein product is CASSSQTSGISYNEQFF.

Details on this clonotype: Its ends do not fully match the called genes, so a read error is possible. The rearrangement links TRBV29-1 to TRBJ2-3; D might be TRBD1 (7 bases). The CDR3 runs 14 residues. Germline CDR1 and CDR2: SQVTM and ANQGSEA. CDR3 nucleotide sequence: TGCAGCTTTGAAGGCAGGGGGGGCACAGATACGCAGTATTTT. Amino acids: CSFEGRGGTDTQYF.

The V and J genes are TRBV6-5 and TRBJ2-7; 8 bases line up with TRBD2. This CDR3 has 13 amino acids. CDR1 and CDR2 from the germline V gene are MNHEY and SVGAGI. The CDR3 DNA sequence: TGTGCTCGCCCCCGGACTAGCATAAACGAGCAGTACTTC. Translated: CARPRTSINEQYF.